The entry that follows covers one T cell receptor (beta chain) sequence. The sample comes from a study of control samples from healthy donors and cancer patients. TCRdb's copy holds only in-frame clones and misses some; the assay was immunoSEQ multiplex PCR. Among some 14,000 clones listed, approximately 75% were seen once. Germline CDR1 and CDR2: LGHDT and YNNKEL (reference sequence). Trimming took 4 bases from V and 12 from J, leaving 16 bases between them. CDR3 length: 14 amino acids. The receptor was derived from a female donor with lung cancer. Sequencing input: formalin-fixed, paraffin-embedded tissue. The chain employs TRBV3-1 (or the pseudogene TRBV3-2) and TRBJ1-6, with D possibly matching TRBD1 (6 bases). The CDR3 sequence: CASSRGGQEKPLHF. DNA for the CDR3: TGTGCCAGCAGCCGGGGGGGACAAGAGAAACCCCTCCACTTT.